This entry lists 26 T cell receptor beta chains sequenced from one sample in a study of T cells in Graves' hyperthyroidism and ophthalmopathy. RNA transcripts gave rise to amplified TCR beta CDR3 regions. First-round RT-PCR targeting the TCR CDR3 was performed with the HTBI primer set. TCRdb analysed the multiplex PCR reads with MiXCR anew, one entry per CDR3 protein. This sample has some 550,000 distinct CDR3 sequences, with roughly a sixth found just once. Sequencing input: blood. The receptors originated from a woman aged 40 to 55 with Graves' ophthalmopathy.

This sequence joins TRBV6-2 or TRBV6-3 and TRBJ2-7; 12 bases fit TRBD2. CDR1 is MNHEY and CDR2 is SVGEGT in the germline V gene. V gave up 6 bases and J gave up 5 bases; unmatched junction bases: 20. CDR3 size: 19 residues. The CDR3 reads CASSAPLGQGTSGCDEQYF. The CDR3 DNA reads TGTGCCAGCAGCGCCCCCCTCGGACAGGGGACTAGCGGGTGTGACGAGCAGTACTTC.

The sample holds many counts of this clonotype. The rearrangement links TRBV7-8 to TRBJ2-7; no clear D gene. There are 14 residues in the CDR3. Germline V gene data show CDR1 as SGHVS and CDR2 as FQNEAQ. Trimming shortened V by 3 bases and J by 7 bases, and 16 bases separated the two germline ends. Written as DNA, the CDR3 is TGTGCCAGCAGCTTGGACGCCAGAGAGTTAGAGCAGTACTTC. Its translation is CASSLDARELEQYF.

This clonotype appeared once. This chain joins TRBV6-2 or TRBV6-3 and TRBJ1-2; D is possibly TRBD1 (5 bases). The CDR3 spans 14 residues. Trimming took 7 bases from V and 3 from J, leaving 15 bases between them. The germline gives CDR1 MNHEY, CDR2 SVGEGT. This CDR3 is CASKTVQGDYGYTF. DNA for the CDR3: TGTGCCAGCAAGACCGTCCAGGGAGACTATGGCTACACCTTC.

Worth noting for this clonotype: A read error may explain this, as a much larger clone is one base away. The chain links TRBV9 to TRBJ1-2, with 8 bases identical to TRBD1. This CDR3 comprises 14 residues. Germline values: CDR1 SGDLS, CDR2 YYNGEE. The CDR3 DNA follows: TGTGCCAGCAGCTTCGACAGGGGAATTTTTGGCCACACCTTC. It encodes CASSFDRGIFGHTF.

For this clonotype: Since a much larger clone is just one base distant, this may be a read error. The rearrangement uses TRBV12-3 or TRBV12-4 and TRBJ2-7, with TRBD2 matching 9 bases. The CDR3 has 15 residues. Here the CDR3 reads CASSPTGTSRGEQSF. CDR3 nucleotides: TGTGCCAGCAGCCCCACCGGGACTAGCAGAGGCGAGCAGTCCTTC.

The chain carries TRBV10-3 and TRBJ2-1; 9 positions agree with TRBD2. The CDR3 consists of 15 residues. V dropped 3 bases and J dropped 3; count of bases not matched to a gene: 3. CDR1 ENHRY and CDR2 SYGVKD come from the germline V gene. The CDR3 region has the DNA TGTGCCATCAGTGACGCGGGAGGGGTCTACAATGAGCAGTTCTTC. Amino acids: CAISDAGGVYNEQFF.

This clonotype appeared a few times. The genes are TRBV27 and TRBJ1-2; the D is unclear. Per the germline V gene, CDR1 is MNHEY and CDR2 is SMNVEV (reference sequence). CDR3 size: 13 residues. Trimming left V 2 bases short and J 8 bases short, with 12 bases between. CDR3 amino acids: CASSLQSGWGYTF. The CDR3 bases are TGTGCCAGCAGTTTACAATCGGGGTGGGGCTACACCTTC.

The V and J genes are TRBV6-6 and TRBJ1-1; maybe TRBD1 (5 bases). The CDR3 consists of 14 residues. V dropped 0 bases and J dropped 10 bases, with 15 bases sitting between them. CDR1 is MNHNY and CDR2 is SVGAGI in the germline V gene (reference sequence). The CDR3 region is CASSYSGDDRAAFF. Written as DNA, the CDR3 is TGTGCCAGCAGTTACTCGGGTGATGACAGAGCAGCTTTCTTT.

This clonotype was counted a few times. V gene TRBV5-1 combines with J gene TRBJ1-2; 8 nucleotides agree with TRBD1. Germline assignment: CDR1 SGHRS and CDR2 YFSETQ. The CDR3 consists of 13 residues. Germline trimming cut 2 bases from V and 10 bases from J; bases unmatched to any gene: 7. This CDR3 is CASSFQGAFDYTF. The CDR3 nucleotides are TGCGCCAGCAGCTTTCAGGGGGCCTTTGACTACACCTTC. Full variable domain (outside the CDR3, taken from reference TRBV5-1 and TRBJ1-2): KAGVTQTPRYLIKTRGQQVTLSCSPISGHRSVSWYQQTPGQGLQFLFEYFSETQRNKGNFPGRFSGRQFSNSRSEMNVSTLELGDSALYLCASSFQGAFDYTFGSGTRLTVV.

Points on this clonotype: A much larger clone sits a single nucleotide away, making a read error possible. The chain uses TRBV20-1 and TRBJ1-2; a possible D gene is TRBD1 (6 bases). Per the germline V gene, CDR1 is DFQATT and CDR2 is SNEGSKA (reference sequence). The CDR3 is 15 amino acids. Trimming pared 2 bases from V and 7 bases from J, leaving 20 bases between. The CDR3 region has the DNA TGCAGTGCTAGAATTTCTGGTGGGGGGGCAGCTGGCTACACCTTC. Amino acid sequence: CSARISGGGAAGYTF.

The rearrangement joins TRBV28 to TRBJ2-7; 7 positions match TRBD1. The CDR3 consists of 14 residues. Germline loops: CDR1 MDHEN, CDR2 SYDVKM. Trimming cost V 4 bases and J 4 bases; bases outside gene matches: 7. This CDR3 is CASSSFGQAYEQYF. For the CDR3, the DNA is TGTGCCAGCAGTTCTTTTGGACAGGCGTACGAGCAGTACTTC.

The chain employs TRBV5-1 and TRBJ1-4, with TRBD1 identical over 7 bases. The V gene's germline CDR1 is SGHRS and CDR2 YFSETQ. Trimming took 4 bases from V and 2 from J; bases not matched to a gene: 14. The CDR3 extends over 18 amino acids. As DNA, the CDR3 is TGCGCCAGCAGCCCGAAATTAGGGGGCCTGGGCACTAATGAAAAACTGTTTTTT. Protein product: CASSPKLGGLGTNEKLFF.

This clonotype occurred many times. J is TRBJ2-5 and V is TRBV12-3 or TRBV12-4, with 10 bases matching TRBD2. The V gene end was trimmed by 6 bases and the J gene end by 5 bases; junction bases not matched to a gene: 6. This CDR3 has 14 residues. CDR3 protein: CASRSSGGRETQYF. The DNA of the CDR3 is TGTGCCAGCAGGTCTAGCGGGGGTCGGGAGACCCAGTACTTC.

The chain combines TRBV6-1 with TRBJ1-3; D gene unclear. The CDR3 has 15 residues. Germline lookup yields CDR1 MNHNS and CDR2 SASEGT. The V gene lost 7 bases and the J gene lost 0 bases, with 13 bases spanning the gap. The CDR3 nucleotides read TGTGCCAGCACCGCCGTGTTGGACTCTGGAAACACCATATATTTT. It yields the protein CASTAVLDSGNTIYF.

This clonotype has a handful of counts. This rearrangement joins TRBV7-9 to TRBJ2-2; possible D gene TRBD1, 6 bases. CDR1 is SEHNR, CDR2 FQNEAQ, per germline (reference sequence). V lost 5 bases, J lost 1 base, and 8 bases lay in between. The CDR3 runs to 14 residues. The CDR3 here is CASSVDRNTGELFF. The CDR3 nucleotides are TGTGCCAGCAGCGTGGACAGGAACACCGGGGAGCTGTTTTTT.

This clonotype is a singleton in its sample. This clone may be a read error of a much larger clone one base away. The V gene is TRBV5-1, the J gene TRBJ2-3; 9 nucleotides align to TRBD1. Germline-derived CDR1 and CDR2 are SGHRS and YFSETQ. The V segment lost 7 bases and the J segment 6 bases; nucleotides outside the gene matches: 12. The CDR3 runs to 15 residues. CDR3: CASGRDRVGLDTQYF. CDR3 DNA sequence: TGCGCCAGCGGCCGGGACAGGGTCGGACTGGATACGCAGTATTTT.

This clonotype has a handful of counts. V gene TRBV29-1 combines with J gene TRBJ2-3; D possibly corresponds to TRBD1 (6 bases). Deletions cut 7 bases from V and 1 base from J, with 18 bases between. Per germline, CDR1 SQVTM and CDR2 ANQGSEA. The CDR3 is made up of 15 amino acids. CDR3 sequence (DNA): TGCAGCGGCCGCACCACAGGGTTTGGCACAGATACGCAGTATTTT. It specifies CSGRTTGFGTDTQYF.

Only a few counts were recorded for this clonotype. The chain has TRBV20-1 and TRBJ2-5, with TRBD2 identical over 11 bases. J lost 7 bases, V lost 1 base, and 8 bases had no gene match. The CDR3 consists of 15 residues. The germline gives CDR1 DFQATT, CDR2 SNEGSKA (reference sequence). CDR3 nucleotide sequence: TGCAGTGCTAGAGGCGCTAGCGGGAGGTATGGGACCCAGTACTTC. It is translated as CSARGASGRYGTQYF.

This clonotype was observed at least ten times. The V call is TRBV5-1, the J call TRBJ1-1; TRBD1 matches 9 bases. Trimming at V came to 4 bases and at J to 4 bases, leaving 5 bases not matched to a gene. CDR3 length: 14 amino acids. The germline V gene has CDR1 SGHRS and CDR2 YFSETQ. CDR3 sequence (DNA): TGCGCCAGCAGCAGGCCGGGACAGGGCACTGAAGCTTTCTTT. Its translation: CASSRPGQGTEAFF. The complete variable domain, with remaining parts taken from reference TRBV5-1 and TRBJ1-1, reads KAGVTQTPRYLIKTRGQQVTLSCSPISGHRSVSWYQQTPGQGLQFLFEYFSETQRNKGNFPGRFSGRQFSNSRSEMNVSTLELGDSALYLCASSRPGQGTEAFFGQGTRLTVV.

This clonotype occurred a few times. The CDR3 DNA reads TGCGCCAGCAGCTTGTTTGGACAGGACACAGATACGCAGTATTTT. This gives the protein CASSLFGQDTDTQYF. The chain couples TRBV5-1 to TRBJ2-3; 7 nucleotides line up with TRBD1. This CDR3 comprises 15 residues. Germline assignment: CDR1 SGHRS and CDR2 YFSETQ. V lost 1 base, J lost 2 bases, and 4 bases stayed unmatched.

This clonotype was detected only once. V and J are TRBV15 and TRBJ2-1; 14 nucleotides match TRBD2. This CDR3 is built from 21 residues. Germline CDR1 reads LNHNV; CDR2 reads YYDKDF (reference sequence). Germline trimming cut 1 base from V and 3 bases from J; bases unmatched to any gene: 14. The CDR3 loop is CATSRVGQGSTSGGGYNEQFF. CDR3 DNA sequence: TGTGCCACCAGCAGAGTTGGACAGGGGTCGACTAGCGGGGGGGGCTACAATGAGCAGTTCTTC.

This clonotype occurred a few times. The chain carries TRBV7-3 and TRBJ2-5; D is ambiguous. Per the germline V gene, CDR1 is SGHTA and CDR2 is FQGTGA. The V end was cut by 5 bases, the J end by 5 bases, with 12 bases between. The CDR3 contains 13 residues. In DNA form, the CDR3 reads TGTGCCAGCAGCCCTACCCTGTCGGAGACCCAGTACTTC. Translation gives CASSPTLSETQYF. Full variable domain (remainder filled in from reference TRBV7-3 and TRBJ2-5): GAGVSQTPSNKVTEKGKYVELRCDPISGHTALYWYRQSLGQGPEFLIYFQGTGAADDSGLPNDRFFAVRPEGSVSTLKIQRTERGDSAVYLCASSPTLSETQYFGPGTRLLVL.

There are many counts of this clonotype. As DNA, the CDR3 is TGTGCCAGCAGCCAAGCCAGGGCGGTCTACACCTTC. Its protein product is CASSQARAVYTF. This chain uses TRBV3-1 with TRBJ1-2; D might be TRBD1 (5 bases). Germline CDR1 and CDR2: LGHDT and YNNKEL (reference sequence). This CDR3 is 12 amino acids long. The V end was cut by 1 base, the J end by 10 bases, with 10 bases between.

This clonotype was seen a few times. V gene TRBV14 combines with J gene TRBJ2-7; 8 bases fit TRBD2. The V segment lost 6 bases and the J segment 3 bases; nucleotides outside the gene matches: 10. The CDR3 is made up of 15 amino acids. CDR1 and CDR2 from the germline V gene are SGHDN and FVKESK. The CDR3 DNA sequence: TGTGCCAGCAGTAAGGCGGGAGGCCCGATCTACGAGCAGTACTTC. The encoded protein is CASSKAGGPIYEQYF.

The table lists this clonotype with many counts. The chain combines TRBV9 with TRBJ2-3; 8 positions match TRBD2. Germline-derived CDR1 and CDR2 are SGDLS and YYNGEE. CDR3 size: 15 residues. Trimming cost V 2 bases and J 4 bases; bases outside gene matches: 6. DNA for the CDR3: TGTGCCAGCAGCGTTACGGGGGGGCGTGCAGATACGCAGTATTTT. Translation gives CASSVTGGRADTQYF.

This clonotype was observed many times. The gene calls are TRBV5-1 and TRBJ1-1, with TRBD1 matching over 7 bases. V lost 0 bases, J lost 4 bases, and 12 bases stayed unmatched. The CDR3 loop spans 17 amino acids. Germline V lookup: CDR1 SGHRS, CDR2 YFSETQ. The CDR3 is CASSLGHVIQGGTEAFF. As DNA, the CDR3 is TGCGCCAGCAGCTTGGGTCATGTGATCCAGGGGGGCACTGAAGCTTTCTTT. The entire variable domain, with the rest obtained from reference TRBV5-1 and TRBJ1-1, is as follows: KAGVTQTPRYLIKTRGQQVTLSCSPISGHRSVSWYQQTPGQGLQFLFEYFSETQRNKGNFPGRFSGRQFSNSRSEMNVSTLELGDSALYLCASSLGHVIQGGTEAFFGQGTRLTVV.